The subject of this entry is one T cell receptor beta chain. What it binds is unknown. Germline loops: CDR1 MNHEY, CDR2 SMNVEV (reference sequence). This CDR3 region has 17 residues. After removal of 6 bases from V and 0 bases from J, the junction contained 10 bases not matched to a gene. Six replicates per PBMC sample, mostly from roughly 490 ng of genomic DNA. Sequencing used immunoSEQ multiplex PCR; TCRdb keeps in-frame clones, though not all of them. Of over 30,000 clones listed, about 87% were seen once; the top ten hold roughly 4%. The data derive from a study of neoadjuvant anti-PD-1 for oral cavity cancer. Study as a whole: Nivolumab at 3 mg/kg was mostly given biweekly, three to four doses, pre-surgery. Study-wide findings and caveats: Non-responders to neoadjuvant nivolumab had significantly more clonal PBMC T cells than responders.

This chain joins TRBV27 and TRBJ1-4; 7 nucleotides align to TRBD1. Material: PBMCs, obtained before nivolumab (anti-PD-1) treatment. The clonotype originates from a person aged 35-79 years with oral cavity squamous cell carcinoma. The CDR3 reads CASSRQTGPATNEKLFF. The CDR3 DNA is TGTGCCAGCAGCCGTCAGACAGGGCCTGCAACTAATGAAAAACTGTTTTTT. Supplemented by reference TRBV27 and TRBJ1-4, the full variable domain reads EAQVTQNPRYLITVTGKKLTVTCSQNMNHEYMSWYRQDPGLGLRQIYYSMNVEVTDKGDVPEGYKVSRKEKRNFPLILESPSPNQTSLYFCASSRQTGPATNEKLFFGSGTQLSVL.